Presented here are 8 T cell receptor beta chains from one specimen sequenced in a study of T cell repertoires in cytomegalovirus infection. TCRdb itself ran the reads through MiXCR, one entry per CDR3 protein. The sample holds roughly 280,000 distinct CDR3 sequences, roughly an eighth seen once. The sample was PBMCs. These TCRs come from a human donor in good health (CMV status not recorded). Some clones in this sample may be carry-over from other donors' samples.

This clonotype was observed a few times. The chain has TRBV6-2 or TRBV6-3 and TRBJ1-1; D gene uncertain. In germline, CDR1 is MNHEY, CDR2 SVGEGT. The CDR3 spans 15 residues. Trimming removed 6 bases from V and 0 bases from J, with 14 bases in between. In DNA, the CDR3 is TGTGCCAGCAGAGCCCCCGGACGTATGAACACTGAAGCTTTCTTT. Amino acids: CASRAPGRMNTEAFF.

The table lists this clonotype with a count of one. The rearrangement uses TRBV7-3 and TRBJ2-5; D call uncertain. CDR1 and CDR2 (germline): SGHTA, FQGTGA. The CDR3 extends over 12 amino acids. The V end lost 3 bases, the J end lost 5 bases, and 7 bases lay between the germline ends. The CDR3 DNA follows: TGTGCCAGCAGCTTCTGGAGCGAGACCCAGTACTTC. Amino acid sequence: CASSFWSETQYF.

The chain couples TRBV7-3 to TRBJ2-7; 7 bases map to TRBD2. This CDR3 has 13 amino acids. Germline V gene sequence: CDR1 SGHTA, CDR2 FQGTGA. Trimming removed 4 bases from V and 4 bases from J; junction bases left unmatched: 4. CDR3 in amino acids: CASSSYGGYEQYF. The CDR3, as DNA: TGTGCCAGCAGCTCATACGGGGGGTACGAGCAGTACTTC.

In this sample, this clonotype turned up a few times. CDR3 in amino acids: CTMGRLQSGTYNEQFF. For the CDR3, the DNA is TGCACCATGGGACGGCTACAGAGCGGAACCTACAATGAGCAGTTCTTC. J is TRBJ2-1 and V is TRBV20-1; tentatively, D is TRBD1 or TRBD2 (5 bases each). The germline V gene encodes CDR1 DFQATT and CDR2 SNEGSKA (reference sequence). This CDR3 spans 16 amino acids.

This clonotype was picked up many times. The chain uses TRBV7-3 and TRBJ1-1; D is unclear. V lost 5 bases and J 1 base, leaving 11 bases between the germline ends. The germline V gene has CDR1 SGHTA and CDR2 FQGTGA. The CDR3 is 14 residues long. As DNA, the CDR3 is TGTGCCAGCAGCCTTCGGCGCCAGAACACTGAAGCTTTCTTT. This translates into CASSLRRQNTEAFF.

CDR3 in amino acids: CSGGLAGAGTGELFF. As DNA, the CDR3 is TGCAGCGGAGGGCTAGCGGGAGCCGGCACCGGGGAGCTGTTTTTT. The genes are TRBV29-1 and TRBJ2-2, with 10 bases fitting TRBD2. Germline CDR1 and CDR2: SQVTM and ANQGSEA. With 7 bases clipped from V and 4 bases from J, the junction kept 9 bases outside the gene matches. The CDR3 spans 15 residues.

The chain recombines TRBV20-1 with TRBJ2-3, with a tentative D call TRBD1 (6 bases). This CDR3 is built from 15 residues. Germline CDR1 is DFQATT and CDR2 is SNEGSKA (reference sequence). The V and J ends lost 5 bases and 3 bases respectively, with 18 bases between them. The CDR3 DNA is TGCAGTGCTCCACCCGACAGGCTGACAACAGATACGCAGTATTTT. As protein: CSAPPDRLTTDTQYF.

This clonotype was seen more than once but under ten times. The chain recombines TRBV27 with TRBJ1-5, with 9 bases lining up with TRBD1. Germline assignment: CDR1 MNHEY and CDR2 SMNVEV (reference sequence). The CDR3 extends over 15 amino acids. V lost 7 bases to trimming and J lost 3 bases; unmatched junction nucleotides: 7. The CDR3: CASKPGQGPNQPQHF. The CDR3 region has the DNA TGTGCCAGCAAACCGGGACAGGGCCCCAATCAGCCCCAGCATTTT.